In this sample, the clone carrying this T cell receptor (beta chain) turned up many times. The antigen remains undetermined. Trimming left V 4 bases short and J 5 bases short, with 9 bases between. CDR1 and CDR2 (germline): SGHAT, FQDESV (reference sequence). The CDR3 totals 13 residues. These data originate in a study of T-cell memory formation after mild COVID-19. About the study: TCR clusters were mostly donor specific. Whole-study findings and limits: Pre-infection memory carried some responding clones, suggesting that cross-reactive memory joined. Clones shrinking between day 15 and 85 showed a balanced CD4/CD8 split, and those that grew later tilted toward CD4+.

TCRdb re-derived calls from the 5' RACE reads in MiXCR, one entry per CDR3 protein. Among roughly 110,000 distinct CDR3 sequences, roughly an eighth were seen once, and the ten largest hold under 45%. The gene calls are TRBV11-1 and TRBJ2-1; unclear D gene. Sequenced sample: PBMCs or a T cell subset sorted from them (not recorded which). The sequence came from a man between 18 and 29 years old who had mild COVID-19 (a few samples of this study predate the infection). Cell type and time point are not known. The CDR3 DNA reads TGTGCCAGCAGCTCGGACCTTAACAATGAGCAGTTCTTC. Protein product: CASSSDLNNEQFF.